A single sample is the source of the 8 T cell receptor beta chains below, sequenced in a study of Ad26.COV2.S vaccination and SARS-CoV-2 variants. Sequenced by immunoSEQ multiplex PCR; TCRdb stores in-frame clones only, minus some. The data show about 400,000 clones, roughly 90% seen once. Treatment described: some 19 received Ad26.COV2.S at low or high dose, single or two shots; five or six received placebo; per-sample allocation not given. Samples came from day 63 after the first vaccine or placebo injection. The sequencing used peripheral blood, collected in a trial of Ad26.COV2.S vaccine versus placebo. The origin of the receptors is a person between 18 and 59 years old who received the Ad26.COV2.S COVID-19 vaccine or a placebo.

The rearrangement joins TRBV2 to TRBJ2-5; weak D call: TRBD2 (7 bases). The ends were cut back, 8 bases at V and 5 bases at J, with 24 bases in the middle. Germline V lookup: CDR1 SNHLY, CDR2 FYNNEI. The CDR3 totals 16 residues. This CDR3 is CASHFPGRGPEETQYF. For the CDR3, the DNA is TGTGCCAGCCACTTTCCAGGGCGGGGGCCCGAGGAGACCCAGTACTTC.

The chain joins TRBV30 to TRBJ2-3; a possible D gene is TRBD1 (6 bases). In germline, CDR1 is GTSNPN, CDR2 SVGIG (reference sequence). V gave up 4 bases and J gave up 2 bases, with 13 bases separating them. This CDR3 has 14 residues. This chain's CDR3 is CAWNGKGHTDTQYF. In DNA form, the CDR3 reads TGTGCCTGGAATGGGAAGGGACACACAGATACGCAGTATTTT. The full variable domain, rest sourced from reference TRBV30 and TRBJ2-3, is SQTIHQWPATLVQPVGSPLSLECTVEGTSNPNLYWYRQAAGRGLQLLFYSVGIGQISSEVPQNLSASRPQDRQFILSSKKLLLSDSGFYLCAWNGKGHTDTQYFGPGTRLTVL.

The V and J genes are TRBV19 and TRBJ2-3, with a possible D match to TRBD2 (5 bases). V gave up 3 bases and J gave up 2 bases, with 12 bases separating them. Per the germline V gene, CDR1 is LNHDA and CDR2 is SQIVND (reference sequence). The CDR3 has 15 residues. CDR3 in DNA: TGTGCCAGTAGTATGCGACTACTAAACACAGATACGCAGTATTTT. This encodes CASSMRLLNTDTQYF.

The chain links TRBV19 to TRBJ1-2; D uncertain. Germline values: CDR1 LNHDA, CDR2 SQIVND (reference sequence). The V and J ends lost 3 bases and 7 bases respectively, with 9 bases between them. There are 12 residues in the CDR3. For the CDR3, the DNA is TGTGCCAGTAGTATGTCCAGAGGTGGCTACACCTTC. Protein sequence: CASSMSRGGYTF.

V usage is TRBV7-9 and J usage is TRBJ2-3, with 10 bases that match TRBD2. CDR3 length: 15 residues. CDR1 and CDR2 from the germline V gene are SEHNR and FQNEAQ (reference sequence). V shed 3 bases and J 2 bases; nucleotides not matched to a gene: 2. The CDR3 here is CASSFSGGPTDTQYF. The CDR3 nucleotides are TGTGCCAGCAGCTTTAGCGGGGGGCCCACAGATACGCAGTATTTT. The full variable domain, its missing parts supplied by reference TRBV7-9 and TRBJ2-3, is DTGVSQNPRHKITKRGQNVTFRCDPISEHNRLYWYRQTLGQGPEFLTYFQNEAQLEKSRLLSDRFSAERPKGSFSTLEIQRTEQGDSAMYLCASSFSGGPTDTQYFGPGTRLTVL.

For the CDR3, the DNA is TGTGCCAGCTCGCTTGCGGACACTGAAGCTTTCTTT. It codes for CASSLADTEAFF. This chain connects TRBV5-6 to TRBJ1-1; D is unresolved. With 7 bases removed from V and 3 bases from J, the gap between germline ends came to 10 bases. Germline V gene lookup returns CDR1 SGHDT and CDR2 YYEEEE. The CDR3 runs 12 residues.

This chain uses TRBV7-9 with TRBJ1-5, with D possibly matching TRBD1 (5 bases). The length of the CDR3 is 18 residues. Between the trimmed V and J ends, which lost 5 bases and 0 bases, there was a span of 20 bases. CDR1 is SEHNR and CDR2 is FQNEAQ in the germline V gene (reference sequence). In nucleotides, the CDR3 is TGTGCCAGCAGCGAGGGGATCTCGGGACTTTATAGCAATCAGCCCCAGCATTTT. Translated: CASSEGISGLYSNQPQHF.

This chain links TRBV7-2 with TRBJ1-2, with D hard to call. V was trimmed by 1 base and J by 1 base, leaving 4 bases between them. CDR1 SGHTA and CDR2 FQGNSA come from the germline V gene. The CDR3 length is 13 residues. The CDR3 region is CASSLDNNYGYTF. The CDR3 coding sequence is TGTGCCAGCAGCTTAGACAATAACTATGGCTACACCTTC.